This T cell receptor beta chain was obtained from a study of cytomegalovirus exposure and HLA in healthy donors. Study-wide findings and caveats: The study listed around 150 cytomegalovirus-associated TCR beta chains. TCR beta sequences reportedly predicted most subjects' HLA-A and HLA-B alleles accurately.

The germline gives CDR1 MNHEY, CDR2 SMNVEV (reference sequence). This CDR3 is built from 15 residues. Details on this clone: The antigen is undetermined.

PCR employed 60 Vbeta and 13 Jbeta primers. Produced via immunoSEQ multiplex PCR; TCRdb's table is partial and in-frame only. Found here are about 200,000 clones, roughly 80% of them singletons; the top ten hold about 14%. Participants comprised healthy donors of bone marrow. This clonotype originated in a man between 40 and 49 years old in good health and CMV-seronegative. The J gene is TRBJ2-5, the V gene TRBV27; TRBD2 aligns across 8 bases. The J call may be mistaken, given a closer DNA end match to TRBJ2-7. The sample was PBMCs. CDR3 nucleotide sequence: TGTGCCAGCAGTGGGGTGGATAGCGGGACTTACGAGCAGTACTTC. It yields the protein CASSGVDSGTYEQYF.